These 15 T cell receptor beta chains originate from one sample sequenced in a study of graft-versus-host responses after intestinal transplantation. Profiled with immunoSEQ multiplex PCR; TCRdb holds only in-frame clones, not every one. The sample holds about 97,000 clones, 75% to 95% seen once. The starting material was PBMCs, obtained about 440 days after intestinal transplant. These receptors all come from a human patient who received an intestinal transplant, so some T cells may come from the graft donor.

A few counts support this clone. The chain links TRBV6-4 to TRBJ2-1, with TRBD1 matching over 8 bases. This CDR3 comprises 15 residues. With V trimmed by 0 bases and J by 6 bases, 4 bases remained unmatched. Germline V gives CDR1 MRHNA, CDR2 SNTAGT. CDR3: CASSDSRQGINEQFF. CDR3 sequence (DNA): TGTGCCAGCAGTGACTCCCGACAGGGGATCAATGAGCAGTTCTTC.

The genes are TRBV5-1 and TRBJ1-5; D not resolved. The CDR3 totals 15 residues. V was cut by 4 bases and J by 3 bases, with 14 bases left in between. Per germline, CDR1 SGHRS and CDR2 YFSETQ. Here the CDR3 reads CASSRNPGTNQPQHF. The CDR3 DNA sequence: TGCGCCAGCAGCCGGAATCCGGGTACCAATCAGCCCCAGCATTTT.

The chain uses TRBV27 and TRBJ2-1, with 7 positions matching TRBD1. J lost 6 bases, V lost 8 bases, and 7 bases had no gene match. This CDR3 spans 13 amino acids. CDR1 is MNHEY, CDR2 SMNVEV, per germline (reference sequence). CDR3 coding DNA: TGTGCCAGCGGCTATGACAGGGCCAATGAGCAGTTCTTC. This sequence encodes CASGYDRANEQFF.

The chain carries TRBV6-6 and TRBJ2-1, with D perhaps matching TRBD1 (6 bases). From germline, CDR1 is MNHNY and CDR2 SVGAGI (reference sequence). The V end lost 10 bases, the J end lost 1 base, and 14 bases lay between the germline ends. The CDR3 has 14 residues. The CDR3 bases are TGTGCCATCCAGACAGGTTTTTCCTACAATGAGCAGTTCTTC. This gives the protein CAIQTGFSYNEQFF.

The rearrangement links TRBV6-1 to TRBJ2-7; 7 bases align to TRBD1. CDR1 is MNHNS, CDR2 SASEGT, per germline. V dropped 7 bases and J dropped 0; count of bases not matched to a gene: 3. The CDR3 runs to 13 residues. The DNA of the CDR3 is TGTGCCAGCAAGGGGGCGGTCTCCTACGAGCAGTACTTC. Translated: CASKGAVSYEQYF.

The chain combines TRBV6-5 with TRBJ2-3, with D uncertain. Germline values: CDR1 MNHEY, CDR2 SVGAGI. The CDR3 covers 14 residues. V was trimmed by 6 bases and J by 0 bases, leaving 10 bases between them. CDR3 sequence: CASSPYTSTDTQYF. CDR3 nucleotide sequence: TGTGCCAGCAGCCCCTATACTAGCACAGATACGCAGTATTTT.

CDR3 DNA sequence: TGTGCCAGCAGTTACCGGGGAGAGTACTATGGCTACACCTTC. Translated, it gives CASSYRGEYYGYTF. This chain uses TRBV6-6 with TRBJ1-2; no definite D call. Trimming pared 2 bases from V and 3 bases from J, leaving 10 bases between. CDR1 and CDR2 from the germline V gene are MNHNY and SVGAGI (reference sequence). The CDR3 length is 14 residues.

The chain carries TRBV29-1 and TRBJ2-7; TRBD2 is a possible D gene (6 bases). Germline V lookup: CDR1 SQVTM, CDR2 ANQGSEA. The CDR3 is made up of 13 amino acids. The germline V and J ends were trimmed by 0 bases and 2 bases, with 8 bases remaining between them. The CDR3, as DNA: TGCAGCGTTGAAGATCCGGGGGCCTACGAGCAGTACTTC. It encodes CSVEDPGAYEQYF.

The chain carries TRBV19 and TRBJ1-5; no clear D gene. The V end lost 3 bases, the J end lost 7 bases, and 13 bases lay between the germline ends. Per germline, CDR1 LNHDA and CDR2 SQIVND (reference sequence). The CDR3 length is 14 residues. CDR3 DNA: TGTGCCAGTAGTATTCCGGCAGGATACCAGCCCCAGCATTTT. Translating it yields CASSIPAGYQPQHF. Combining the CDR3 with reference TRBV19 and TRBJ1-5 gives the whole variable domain DGGITQSPKYLFRKEGQNVTLSCEQNLNHDAMYWYRQDPGQGLRLIYYSQIVNDFQKGDIAEGYSVSREKKESFPLTVTSAQKNPTAFYLCASSIPAGYQPQHFGDGTRLSIL.

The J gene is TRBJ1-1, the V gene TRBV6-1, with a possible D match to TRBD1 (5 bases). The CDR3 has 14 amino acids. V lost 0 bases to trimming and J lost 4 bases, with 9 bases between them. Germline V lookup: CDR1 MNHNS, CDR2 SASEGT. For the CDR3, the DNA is TGTGCCAGCAGTGAAGCGTGGGGGGGCACTGAAGCTTTCTTT. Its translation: CASSEAWGGTEAFF.

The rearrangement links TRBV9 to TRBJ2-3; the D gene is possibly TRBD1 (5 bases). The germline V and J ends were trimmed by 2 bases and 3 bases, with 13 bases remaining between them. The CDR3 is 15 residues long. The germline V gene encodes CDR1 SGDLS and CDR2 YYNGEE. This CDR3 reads CASSVWGVGTDTQYF. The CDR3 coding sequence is TGTGCCAGCAGCGTTTGGGGCGTTGGTACAGATACGCAGTATTTT. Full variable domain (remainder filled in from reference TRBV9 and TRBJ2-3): DSGVTQTPKHLITATGQRVTLRCSPRSGDLSVYWYQQSLDQGLQFLIQYYNGEERAKGNILERFSAQQFPDLHSELNLSSLELGDSALYFCASSVWGVGTDTQYFGPGTRLTVL.

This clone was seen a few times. The CDR3: CASSRQGNSYEQYF. The DNA of the CDR3 is TGTGCCAGCAGCCGACAGGGGAACTCCTACGAGCAGTACTTC. The chain carries TRBV7-9 and TRBJ2-7; 8 positions match TRBD1. The ends lost 5 bases at V and 0 bases at J; junction bases unmatched: 3. Per germline, CDR1 SEHNR and CDR2 FQNEAQ (reference sequence). The CDR3 is 14 amino acids.

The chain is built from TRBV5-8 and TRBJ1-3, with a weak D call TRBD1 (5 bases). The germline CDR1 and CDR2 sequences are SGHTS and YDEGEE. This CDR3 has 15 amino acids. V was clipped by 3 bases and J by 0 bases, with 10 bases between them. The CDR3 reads CASSSPRDSGNTIYF. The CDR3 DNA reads TGTGCCAGCAGCTCACCCAGGGACTCTGGAAACACCATATATTTT.

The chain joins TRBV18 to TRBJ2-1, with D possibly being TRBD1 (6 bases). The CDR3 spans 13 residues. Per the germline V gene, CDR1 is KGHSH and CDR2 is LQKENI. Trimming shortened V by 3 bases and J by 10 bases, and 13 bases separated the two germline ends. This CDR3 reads CASSPSPDREQFF. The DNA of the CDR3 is TGTGCCAGCTCACCCTCCCCTGACAGGGAGCAGTTCTTC.

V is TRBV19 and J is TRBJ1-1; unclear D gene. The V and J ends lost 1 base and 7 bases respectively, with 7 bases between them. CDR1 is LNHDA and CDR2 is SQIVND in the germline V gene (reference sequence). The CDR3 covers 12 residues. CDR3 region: CASSIGEGEAFF. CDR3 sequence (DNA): TGTGCCAGTAGTATAGGGGAGGGTGAAGCTTTCTTT.